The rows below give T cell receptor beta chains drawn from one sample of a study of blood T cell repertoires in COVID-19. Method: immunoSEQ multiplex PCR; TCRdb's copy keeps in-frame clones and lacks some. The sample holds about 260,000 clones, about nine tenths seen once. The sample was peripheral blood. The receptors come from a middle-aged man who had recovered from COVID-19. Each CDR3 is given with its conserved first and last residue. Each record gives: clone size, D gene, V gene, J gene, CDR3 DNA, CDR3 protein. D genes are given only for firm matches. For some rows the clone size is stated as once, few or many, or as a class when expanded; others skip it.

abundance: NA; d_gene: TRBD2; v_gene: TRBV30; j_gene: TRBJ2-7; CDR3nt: TGTGCCTGCGGACTAGCGGAGCAGTACTTC; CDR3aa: CACGLAEQYF
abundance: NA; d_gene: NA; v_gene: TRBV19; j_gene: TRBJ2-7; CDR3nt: TGTGCCAGTAGTAGGCCGGGGAACGAGCAGTACTTC; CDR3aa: CASSRPGNEQYF
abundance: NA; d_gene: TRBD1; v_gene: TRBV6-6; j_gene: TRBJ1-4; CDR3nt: TGTGCCAGCAGTCGAGACAGGGGGAATGAAAAACTGTTTTTT; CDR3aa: CASSRDRGNEKLFF
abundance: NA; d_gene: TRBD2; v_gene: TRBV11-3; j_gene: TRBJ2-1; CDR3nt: TGTGCCAGCAGCCCTGCTAGCGGCCCCTACAATGAGCAGTTCTTC; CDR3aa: CASSPASGPYNEQFF
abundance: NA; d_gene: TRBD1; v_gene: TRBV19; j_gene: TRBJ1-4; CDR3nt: TGTGCCAGTAGTCTTAATGGGGACAGCAGTTGGGATGAAAAACTGTTTTTT; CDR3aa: CASSLNGDSSWDEKLFF
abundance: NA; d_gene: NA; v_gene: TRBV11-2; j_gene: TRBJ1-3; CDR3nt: TGTGCCAGCAGCTTTATCCTTGGAAACACCATATATTTT; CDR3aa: CASSFILGNTIYF
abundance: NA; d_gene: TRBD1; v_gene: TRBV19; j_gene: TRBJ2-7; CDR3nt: TGTGCCAGTAGTAGGACAGGAACAGGTTACGAGCAGTACTTC; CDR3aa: CASSRTGTGYEQYF
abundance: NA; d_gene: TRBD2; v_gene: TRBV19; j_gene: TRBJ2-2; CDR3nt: TGTGCCAGTAACAGACTAGCGGGGGCCCCAAAAGAAGGCGGGGAGCTGTTTTTT; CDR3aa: CASNRLAGAPKEGGELFF
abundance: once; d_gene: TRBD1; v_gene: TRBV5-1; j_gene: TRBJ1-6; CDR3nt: TGCGCCAGCAAACTAGGGACAGGGGGGAATTCACCCCTCCACTTT; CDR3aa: CASKLGTGGNSPLHF
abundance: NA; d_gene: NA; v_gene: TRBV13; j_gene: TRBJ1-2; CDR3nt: TGTGCCAGCAGCCGACAGATGTTCTATGGCTACACCTTC; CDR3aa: CASSRQMFYGYTF
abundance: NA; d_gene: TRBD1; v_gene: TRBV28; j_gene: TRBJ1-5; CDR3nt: TGTGCCAGCAGTTTGTCCGGGACAGGGGGCGGTCAGCCCCAGCATTTT; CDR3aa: CASSLSGTGGGQPQHF
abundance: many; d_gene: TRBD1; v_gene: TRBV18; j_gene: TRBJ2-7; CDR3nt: TGTGCCAGCTCACCGATCGGACCGGGACAGGGGAGATACGAGCAGTACTTC; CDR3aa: CASSPIGPGQGRYEQYF
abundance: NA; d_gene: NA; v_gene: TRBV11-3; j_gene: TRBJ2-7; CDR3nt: TGTGCCAGCAGCGCAGGGGCGGGACAGTTGTACGAGCAGTACTTC; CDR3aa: CASSAGAGQLYEQYF
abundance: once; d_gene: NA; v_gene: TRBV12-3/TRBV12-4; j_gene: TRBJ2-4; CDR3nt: TGTGCCAGCAGTCTGGGACTCATTCAGTACTTC; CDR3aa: CASSLGLIQYF
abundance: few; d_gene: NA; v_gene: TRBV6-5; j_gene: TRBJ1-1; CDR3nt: TGTGCCAGCAGTTACAAAGGGGGAAACACTGAAGCTTTCTTT; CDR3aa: CASSYKGGNTEAFF
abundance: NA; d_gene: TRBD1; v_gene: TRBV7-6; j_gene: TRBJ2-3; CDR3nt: TGTGCCAGCAGCTCGGACAGGGGAGGGACAGATACGCAGTATTTT; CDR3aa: CASSSDRGGTDTQYF
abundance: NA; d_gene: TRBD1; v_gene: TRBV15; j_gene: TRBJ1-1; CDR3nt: TGTGCCACCAGCAGAGACCCACCGAGGACAGGGGTTACTGAAGCTTTCTTT; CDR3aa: CATSRDPPRTGVTEAFF
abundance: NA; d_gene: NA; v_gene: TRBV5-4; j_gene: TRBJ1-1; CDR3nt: TGTGCCAGCAGCTTGAGGGGGACTGAAGCTTTCTTT; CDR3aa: CASSLRGTEAFF
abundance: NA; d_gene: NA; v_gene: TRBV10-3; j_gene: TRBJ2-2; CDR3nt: TGTGCCATCAGCCCAGGGACCGGGGAGCTGTTTTTT; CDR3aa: CAISPGTGELFF
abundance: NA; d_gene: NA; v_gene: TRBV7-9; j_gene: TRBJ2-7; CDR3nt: TGTGCCAGCAGCCCCCCGGGATACTACGAGCAGTACTTC; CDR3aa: CASSPPGYYEQYF
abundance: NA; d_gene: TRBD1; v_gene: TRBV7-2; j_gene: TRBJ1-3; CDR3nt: TGTGCCAGCAGCTTAATGGCCCCCGGGACAGGGGGAAACACCATATATTTT; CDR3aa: CASSLMAPGTGGNTIYF
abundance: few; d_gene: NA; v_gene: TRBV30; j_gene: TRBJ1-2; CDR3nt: TGTGCCTGGAGTGTACGAACGCAGTCTAACTATGGCTACACCTTC; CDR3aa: CAWSVRTQSNYGYTF
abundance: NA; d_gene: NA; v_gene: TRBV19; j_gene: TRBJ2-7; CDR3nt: TGTGCCAGTAGTACATGGCGGGTAAACGAGCAGTACTTC; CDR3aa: CASSTWRVNEQYF
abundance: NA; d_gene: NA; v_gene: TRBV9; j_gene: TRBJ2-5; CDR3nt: TGTGCCAGCAGCGTAACTTCGGGGACCCAGTACTTC; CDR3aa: CASSVTSGTQYF
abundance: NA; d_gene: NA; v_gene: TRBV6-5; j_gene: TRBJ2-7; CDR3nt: TGTGCCAGACTCGGGTCCTACGAGCAGTACTTC; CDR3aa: CARLGSYEQYF
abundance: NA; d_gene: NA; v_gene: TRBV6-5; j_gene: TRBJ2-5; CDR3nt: TGTGCCAGCAGGAACGGGGAGACCCAGTACTTC; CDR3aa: CASRNGETQYF
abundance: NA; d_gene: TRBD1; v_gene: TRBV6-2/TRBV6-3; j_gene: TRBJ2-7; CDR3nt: TGTGCCAGCAGCAGGACAGGGGGCGGCTACGAGCAGTACTTC; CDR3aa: CASSRTGGGYEQYF
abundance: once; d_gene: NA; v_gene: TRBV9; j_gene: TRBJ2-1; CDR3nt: TGTGCCAGCAGCGTAGGAGGCGGGTTCTCCTACAATGAGCAGTTCTTC; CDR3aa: CASSVGGGFSYNEQFF
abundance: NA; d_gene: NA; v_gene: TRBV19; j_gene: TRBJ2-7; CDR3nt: TGTGCCAGTAGTATATTAGCGATGCCCTTCGAGCAGTACTTC; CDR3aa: CASSILAMPFEQYF
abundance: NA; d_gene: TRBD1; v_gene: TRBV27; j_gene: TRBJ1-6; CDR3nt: TGTGCCAGCGCCTCAGGGGGCGAATCGTCACCCCTCCACTTT; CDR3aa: CASASGGESSPLHF
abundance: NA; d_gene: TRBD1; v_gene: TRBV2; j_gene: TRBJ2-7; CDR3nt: TGTGCCAGCCAATCCGGGACAGTGCCCTACGAGCAGTACTTC; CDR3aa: CASQSGTVPYEQYF
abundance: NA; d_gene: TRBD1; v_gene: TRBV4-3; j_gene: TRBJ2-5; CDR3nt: TGCGCCAGCAGCCAAGATCTTGGGACAGGGAAGGTGACCCAGTACTTC; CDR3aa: CASSQDLGTGKVTQYF
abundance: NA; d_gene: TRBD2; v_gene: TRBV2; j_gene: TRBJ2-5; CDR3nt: TGTGCCAGCAGTGAAGGGGCGGGAGTGGAGACCCAGTACTTC; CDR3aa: CASSEGAGVETQYF
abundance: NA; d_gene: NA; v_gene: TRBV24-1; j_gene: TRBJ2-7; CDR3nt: TGTGCCACCGGGAGATTGTACTTC; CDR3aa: CATGRLYF
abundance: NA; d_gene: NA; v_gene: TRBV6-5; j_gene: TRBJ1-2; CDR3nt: TGTGCCAGCAGCGACTCGGTTATGGACTATGGCTACACCTTC; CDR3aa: CASSDSVMDYGYTF
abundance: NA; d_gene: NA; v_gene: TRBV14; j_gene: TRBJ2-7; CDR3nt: TGTGCCAGCAGCCAAGAAGAAAAGACAGGTCCTTACGAGCAGTACTTC; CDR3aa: CASSQEEKTGPYEQYF
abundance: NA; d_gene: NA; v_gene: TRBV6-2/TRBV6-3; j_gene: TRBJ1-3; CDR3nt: TGTGCCAGCAGTCAAGGCCGCGGGGCGGCTGGAAACACCATATATTTT; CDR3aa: CASSQGRGAAGNTIYF
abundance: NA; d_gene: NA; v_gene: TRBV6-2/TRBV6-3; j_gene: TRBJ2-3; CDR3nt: TGTGCCAGCAGCTGGGGCGCCACAGATACGCAGTATTTT; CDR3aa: CASSWGATDTQYF
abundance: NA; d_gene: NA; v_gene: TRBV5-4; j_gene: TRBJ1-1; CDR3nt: TGTGCCAGCAGCGTCGGTCCTAACACTGAAGCTTTCTTT; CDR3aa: CASSVGPNTEAFF
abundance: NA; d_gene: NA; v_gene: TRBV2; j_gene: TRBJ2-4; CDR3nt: TGTGCCAGCAGGGGTATACTTACTATAGCCAAAAACATTCAGTACTTC; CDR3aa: CASRGILTIAKNIQYF
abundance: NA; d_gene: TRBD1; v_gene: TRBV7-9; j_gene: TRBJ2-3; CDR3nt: TGTGCCAGCAGCTTAGCGCCAGGGGGCGCGGTTGATACGCAGTATTTT; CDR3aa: CASSLAPGGAVDTQYF
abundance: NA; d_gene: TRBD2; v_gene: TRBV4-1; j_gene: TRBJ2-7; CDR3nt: TGCGCCAGCAGCCAAGATCGGGGGGGGGCATTCTACGAGCAGTACTTC; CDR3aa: CASSQDRGGAFYEQYF
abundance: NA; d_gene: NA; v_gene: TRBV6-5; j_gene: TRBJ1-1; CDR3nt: TGTGCCAGCAGTCCCAGTTTCGGGATGAACACTGAAGCTTTCTTT; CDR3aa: CASSPSFGMNTEAFF
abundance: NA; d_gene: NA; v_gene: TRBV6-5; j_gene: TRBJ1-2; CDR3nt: TGTGCCAGCAGTTACTCGATTCTTGCAGGCCGGTGGGGCTACACCTTC; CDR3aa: CASSYSILAGRWGYTF
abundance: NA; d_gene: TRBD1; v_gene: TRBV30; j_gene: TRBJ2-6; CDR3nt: TGTGCCTGGAGTACCCAGGGACAGGTTTGGTCCAACGTCCTGACTTTC; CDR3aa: CAWSTQGQVWSNVLTF
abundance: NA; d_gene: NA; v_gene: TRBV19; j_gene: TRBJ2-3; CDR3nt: TGTGCCAGCAGTATAATCCCCATCGGGGTAGCGATCAGCACAGATACGCAGTATTTT; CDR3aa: CASSIIPIGVAISTDTQYF
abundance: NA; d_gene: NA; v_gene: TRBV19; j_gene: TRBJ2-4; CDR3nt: TGTGCCAGTAGTATGGACACCTTAGCCAAAAACATTCAGTACTTC; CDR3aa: CASSMDTLAKNIQYF
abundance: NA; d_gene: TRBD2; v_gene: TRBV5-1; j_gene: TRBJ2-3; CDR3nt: TGCGCCAGCAGCTTGGCACTAGCGGCATCAGATACGCAGTATTTT; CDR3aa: CASSLALAASDTQYF
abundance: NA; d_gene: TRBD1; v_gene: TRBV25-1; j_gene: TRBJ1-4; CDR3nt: TGTGCCAGCAGTGAATTTCCGGGACAGTCTAATGAAAAACTGTTTTTT; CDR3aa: CASSEFPGQSNEKLFF
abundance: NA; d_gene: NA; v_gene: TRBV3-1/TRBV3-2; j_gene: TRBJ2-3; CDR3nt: TGTGCCAGCAGCCAAGTTGGCGATACGCAGTATTTT; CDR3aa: CASSQVGDTQYF